The 22 T cell receptor beta chains given below trace back to one sample, sequenced in a study of long-term antiretroviral therapy in people with HIV. At the survey level, the v3.0 immunoSEQ assay was run. Measured with immunoSEQ multiplex PCR; TCRdb has only the in-frame clones, and not every one. The sample carries 11,000 or so clones, over 70% recorded once. The source was unsorted PBMCs, collected 0.8 years before starting antiretroviral therapy. Receptor source: a woman in her thirties or forties with HIV.

J is TRBJ2-2 and V is TRBV19; 7 nucleotides agree with TRBD1. The CDR3 extends over 13 amino acids. Germline values: CDR1 LNHDA, CDR2 SQIVND (reference sequence). The V gene end was trimmed by 10 bases and the J gene end by 4 bases; junction bases not matched to a gene: 6. The CDR3 sequence is CATRDRGTGELFF. DNA for the CDR3: TGTGCCACCCGGGACAGAGGCACCGGGGAGCTGTTTTTT. Drawing the rest from reference TRBV19 and TRBJ2-2, the complete variable domain is DGGITQSPKYLFRKEGQNVTLSCEQNLNHDAMYWYRQDPGQGLRLIYYSQIVNDFQKGDIAEGYSVSREKKESFPLTVTSAQKNPTAFYLCATRDRGTGELFFGEGSRLTVL.

This rearrangement joins TRBV18 to TRBJ1-2; D is unresolved. This CDR3 is built from 16 residues. V was pared by 3 bases and J by 3 bases, with 17 bases between. Germline CDR1 reads KGHSH; CDR2 reads LQKENI. This chain's CDR3 is CASSPTQSASHYGYTF. CDR3 in DNA: TGTGCCAGCTCACCTACACAATCGGCGTCTCACTATGGCTACACCTTC.

In its sample, this clone was seen once. The chain is built from TRBV5-6 and TRBJ2-7; D is perhaps TRBD1 (6 bases). V gave up 3 bases and J gave up 0 bases, with 13 bases separating them. This CDR3 region has 15 residues. CDR1 and CDR2 from the germline V gene are SGHDT and YYEEEE. The CDR3 nucleotides read TGTGCCAGCAGCTCTCAGGGGAGAAACTCCTACGAGCAGTACTTC. As protein: CASSSQGRNSYEQYF.

This chain links TRBV18 with TRBJ2-1, with D uncertain. CDR3 length: 12 residues. V was trimmed by 5 bases and J by 4 bases, leaving 6 bases between them. Germline assignment: CDR1 KGHSH and CDR2 LQKENI. The CDR3 is CASSERYNEQFF. The CDR3 region has the DNA TGTGCCAGCTCAGAGCGATACAATGAGCAGTTCTTC.

This sequence joins TRBV28 and TRBJ2-7; a weak D match, TRBD2 (6 bases). CDR1 is MDHEN, CDR2 SYDVKM, per germline. CDR3 length: 18 amino acids. V dropped 6 bases and J dropped 0 bases, with 24 bases sitting between them. CDR3 sequence reads: CASSPTPSSGRSSYEQYF. The CDR3 bases are TGTGCCAGCAGCCCGACGCCTAGTTCGGGGAGGAGCTCCTACGAGCAGTACTTC.

Sample share makes this clone medium-sized. V is TRBV2 and J is TRBJ2-3; 10 bases line up with TRBD2. With 6 bases clipped from V and 3 bases from J, the junction kept 3 bases outside the gene matches. This CDR3 contains 14 residues. Germline assignment: CDR1 SNHLY and CDR2 FYNNEI. CDR3 loop: CASSGLAVTDTQYF. In nucleotides, the CDR3 is TGTGCCAGCAGCGGACTAGCGGTAACAGATACGCAGTATTTT.

This clone has more than one count but fewer than ten. The chain recombines TRBV7-6 with TRBJ1-1; the D is unclear. Germline CDR1 is SGHVS and CDR2 is FNYEAQ. The V end was cut by 6 bases, the J end by 7 bases, with 15 bases between. This CDR3 spans 13 amino acids. The CDR3 DNA sequence: TGTGCCAGCAGAAGTAGGGTGGGAGATGAAGCTTTCTTT. Amino acid sequence: CASRSRVGDEAFF.

The chain recombines TRBV14 with TRBJ2-1, with a weak D call TRBD2 (5 bases). The CDR3 sequence is 16 residues long. With 1 base removed from V and 5 bases from J, the gap between germline ends came to 15 bases. Per germline, CDR1 SGHDN and CDR2 FVKESK. CDR3 in DNA: TGTGCCAGCAGCCAAGTCCTAGCCCACCCCAACAATGAGCAGTTCTTC. Translated, it gives CASSQVLAHPNNEQFF.

The chain is built from TRBV11-2 and TRBJ2-1, with 16 bases that match TRBD2. J was trimmed by 13 bases and V by 3 bases; bases with no gene match: 6. This CDR3 is built from 15 residues. CDR1 is SGHAT, CDR2 FQNNGV, per germline. CDR3 protein: CASSFEGLAGGIQFF. The CDR3 DNA reads TGTGCCAGCAGCTTCGAGGGACTAGCGGGAGGGATACAGTTCTTC.

V gene TRBV7-2 combines with J gene TRBJ2-1, with 11 positions matching TRBD2. V dropped 5 bases and J dropped 4; count of bases not matched to a gene: 13. The CDR3 totals 18 residues. Germline V gene lookup returns CDR1 SGHTA and CDR2 FQGNSA. The CDR3 nucleotides read TGTGCCAGCAGCCCGAGGGGAATAGCGGGAGGGAGGTACAATGAGCAGTTCTTC. It translates to CASSPRGIAGGRYNEQFF.

This clone showed up just a few times. This sequence joins TRBV11-2 and TRBJ2-7; D remains ambiguous. The CDR3 is 12 residues long. V lost 5 bases to trimming and J lost 9 bases, with 14 bases between them. Per germline, CDR1 SGHAT and CDR2 FQNNGV. The CDR3 spells CASSVGREMQYF. CDR3 nucleotides: TGTGCCAGCAGCGTAGGACGCGAGATGCAGTACTTC.

This clone was picked up one time. J is TRBJ2-3 and V is TRBV5-8; 11 nucleotides agree with TRBD2. The CDR3 has 19 residues. J gave up 2 bases and V 0 bases, and 11 bases lay outside the gene matches. The germline gives CDR1 SGHTS, CDR2 YDEGEE. CDR3 bases: TGTGCCAGCAGCTTGGCCCTGGGACTAGCGGAGAGAGACACAGATACGCAGTATTTT. Translating it yields CASSLALGLAERDTDTQYF.

The chain is built from TRBV19 and TRBJ1-1, with no clear D. The CDR3 loop spans 13 amino acids. The germline V gene has CDR1 LNHDA and CDR2 SQIVND (reference sequence). V was trimmed by 4 bases and J by 0 bases, leaving 6 bases between them. CDR3 nucleotides: TGTGCCAGTAGTAAAAGTCTGAACACTGAAGCTTTCTTT. Its translation: CASSKSLNTEAFF.

The V gene is TRBV7-2, the J gene TRBJ2-3; 10 nucleotides match TRBD2. The CDR3 length is 17 residues. The J segment lost 6 bases and the V segment lost 5 bases, leaving 14 bases of the junction unmatched. Germline V gene sequence: CDR1 SGHTA, CDR2 FQGNSA. CDR3 nucleotide sequence: TGTGCCAGCAGCCATTATAGGGTAGCGGGAGGAGCGGATACGCAGTATTTT. Its translation: CASSHYRVAGGADTQYF.

This chain joins TRBV6-5 and TRBJ2-7; D remains unclear. The CDR3 runs 13 residues. Germline lookup yields CDR1 MNHEY and CDR2 SVGAGI. V lost 0 bases and J lost 4, with 7 bases in between. As DNA, the CDR3 is TGTGCCAGCAGTTACTCGATAAGTTACGAGCAGTACTTC. Protein sequence: CASSYSISYEQYF.

This clone was counted only a few times. The V call is TRBV19, the J call TRBJ1-2, with D hard to call. V was trimmed by 2 bases and J by 8 bases, leaving 18 bases between them. Germline V gene lookup returns CDR1 LNHDA and CDR2 SQIVND (reference sequence). The CDR3 totals 15 residues. CDR3 bases: TGTGCCAGTAGTATACAGGCCAGCCTCTATGTGGGCTACACCTTC. Its translation is CASSIQASLYVGYTF.

This chain uses TRBV27 with TRBJ2-7; tentatively, D is TRBD2 (6 bases). In germline, CDR1 is MNHEY, CDR2 SMNVEV (reference sequence). Trimming removed 5 bases at V and 4 bases at J, with 12 bases between. The CDR3 loop spans 13 amino acids. The CDR3: CASSIGTGYEQYF. CDR3 coding DNA: TGTGCCAGCAGTATAGGGACTGGATACGAGCAGTACTTC.

The rearrangement links TRBV14 to TRBJ1-3; D is unclear. Trimming cost V 1 base and J 2 bases, with 15 bases left between them. CDR3 size: 17 residues. From germline, CDR1 is SGHDN and CDR2 FVKESK. The CDR3 is CASSQGAWGTPGNTIYF. The CDR3 nucleotides are TGTGCCAGCAGCCAAGGGGCGTGGGGAACCCCTGGAAACACCATATATTTT. The full variable domain, its missing parts supplied by reference TRBV14 and TRBJ1-3, is EAGVTQFPSHSVIEKGQTVTLRCDPISGHDNLYWYRRVMGKEIKFLLHFVKESKQDESGMPNNRFLAERTGGTYSTLKVQPAELEDSGVYFCASSQGAWGTPGNTIYFGEGSWLTVV.

This chain uses TRBV29-1 with TRBJ2-7; 11 bases are shared with TRBD2. The CDR3 totals 14 residues. V lost 6 bases to trimming and J lost 0 bases; unmatched junction nucleotides: 4. Germline V gene lookup returns CDR1 SQVTM and CDR2 ANQGSEA. The CDR3 spells CSVLTSGVSYEQYF. The CDR3 DNA reads as TGCAGCGTCCTGACTAGCGGGGTCTCCTACGAGCAGTACTTC.

V gene TRBV10-3 combines with J gene TRBJ2-7; no clear D gene. Trimming pared 1 base from V and 1 base from J, leaving 2 bases between. The germline CDR1 and CDR2 sequences are ENHRY and SYGVKD. This CDR3 is built from 12 residues. The CDR3 here is CAISEYSYEQYF. The CDR3 nucleotides are TGTGCCATCAGTGAGTATTCCTACGAGCAGTACTTC.

The rearrangement uses TRBV6-5 and TRBJ2-7; no firm D call. The V gene's germline CDR1 is MNHEY and CDR2 SVGAGI. The CDR3 contains 13 residues. Trimming pared 6 bases from V and 0 bases from J, leaving 9 bases between. In nucleotides, the CDR3 is TGTGCCAGCAGCCTCGGGTACTCCTACGAGCAGTACTTC. Translating it yields CASSLGYSYEQYF.

This chain connects TRBV6-4 to TRBJ1-1; D gene uncertain. The CDR3 has 13 amino acids. Germline CDR1 and CDR2: MRHNA and SNTAGT. V lost 3 bases, J lost 1 base, and 6 bases lay in between. The CDR3 sequence: CASSEWANTEAFF. CDR3 nucleotide sequence: TGTGCCAGCAGTGAGTGGGCGAACACTGAAGCTTTCTTT.